This TCR beta chain comes out of a study of blood T cell repertoires in COVID-19. Clinical history as reported by participants underpinned cohort assignment. Per the authors' pipeline: Cell counts per sample came from amplifying reference gene primers. TCRdb keeps only in-frame clones here, not all; method: immunoSEQ multiplex PCR. The DNA was the basis for D and trimming; V, J and clone size are from that table. Here the sample spans more than 250,000 clones, roughly 87% being singletons. The germline V and J ends were trimmed by 8 bases and 2 bases, with 11 bases remaining between them. The CDR3 loop spans 13 amino acids. CDR1 is SGHNT, CDR2 YENEEA, per germline.

The chain uses TRBV11-3 and TRBJ2-3, with D perhaps TRBD2 (6 bases). Sequencing was performed on PBMCs or T cells enriched from blood (not recorded which). This clonotype was sampled from a woman in her 30s who had recovered from COVID-19. CDR3 in DNA: TGTGCCAGCGGTCGGGGGACCACAGATACGCAGTATTTT. Amino acids: CASGRGTTDTQYF.